Below, one TCR beta chain is given with its context. This sample is drawn from a study of shared clonotypes between healthy human individuals. The germline V gene has CDR1 SGHRS and CDR2 YFSETQ. The CDR3 spans 15 residues. J lost 3 bases, V lost 4 bases, and 8 bases had no gene match. This was a deep-level run. The table came from immunoSEQ multiplex PCR; TCRdb's copy has only in-frame clones and leaves some out. The sample lists 2 million to 3 million clones; 93% were seen once. Sequencing used naive CD4+ T cells from PBMCs. The subset was: CD45RA+ positively selected. The chain has TRBV5-1 and TRBJ2-3; 7 bases map to TRBD1. The TCR was taken from a man in his late teens or twenties in good health. Some clones in this sample may be carry-over from other donors' samples. CDR3 sequence reads: CASSEGQPGTDTQYF. The CDR3, as DNA: TGCGCCAGCAGCGAGGGACAGCCAGGGACAGATACGCAGTATTTT. Combining the CDR3 with reference TRBV5-1 and TRBJ2-3 gives the whole variable domain KAGVTQTPRYLIKTRGQQVTLSCSPISGHRSVSWYQQTPGQGLQFLFEYFSETQRNKGNFPGRFSGRQFSNSRSEMNVSTLELGDSALYLCASSEGQPGTDTQYFGPGTRLTVL.